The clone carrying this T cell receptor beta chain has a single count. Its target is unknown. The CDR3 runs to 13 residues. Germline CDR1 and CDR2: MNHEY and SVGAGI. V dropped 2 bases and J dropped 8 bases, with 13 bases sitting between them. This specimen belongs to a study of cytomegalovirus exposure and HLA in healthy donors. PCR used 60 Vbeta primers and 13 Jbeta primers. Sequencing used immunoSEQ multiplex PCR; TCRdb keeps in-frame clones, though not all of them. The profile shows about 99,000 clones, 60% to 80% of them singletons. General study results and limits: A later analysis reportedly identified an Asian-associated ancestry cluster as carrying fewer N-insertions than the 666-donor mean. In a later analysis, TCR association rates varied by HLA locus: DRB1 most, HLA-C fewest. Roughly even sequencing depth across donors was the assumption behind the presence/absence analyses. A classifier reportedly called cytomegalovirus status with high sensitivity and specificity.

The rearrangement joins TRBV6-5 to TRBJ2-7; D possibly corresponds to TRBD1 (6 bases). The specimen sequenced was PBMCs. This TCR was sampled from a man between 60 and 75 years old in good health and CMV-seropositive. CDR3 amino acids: CASSYGTNKQQYF. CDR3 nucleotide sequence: TGTGCCAGCAGTTACGGGACAAATAAACAGCAGTACTTC.